This is a list of T cell receptor beta chains from one sample in a study of post-analysis software for immune sequencing data. Using its own MiXCR run on the PCR reads, TCRdb lists one record per CDR3 protein. The data hold 740,000 or so distinct CDR3 sequences, with about 53% observed a single time. The sample consisted of blood. Every receptor here comes from a girl aged 5-17 years with multiple sclerosis. The CDR3 runs from the conserved cysteine through the conserved F or W. D genes are given only for firm matches.

>NA|TRBV9
CASSPSPGASVEQYF
>NA|TRBV12-3/TRBV12-4
CASSRASDRTNIQYF
>TRBD2|TRBV5-1
CASSLATSGSHEQYF
>NA|TRBV12-5
CASAASSTDTQYF
>NA|TRBV20-1
CSGELAGWDEQFF
>TRBD1|TRBV5-1
CASSQQGDYNEQFF
>NA|TRBV5-1
CANSLDSYEQYF
>NA|TRBV9
CASCRDLIGKNIQYF
>NA|TRBV10-3
CAISGSSYTGELFF
>NA|TRBV15
CATEDRDTRPHGYTF
>TRBD1|TRBV2
CASRIPGTGSSWRGYTF
>TRBD1|TRBV29-1
CSVEYVGQEGSEAFF
>NA|TRBV28
CASSYLTGQRGYEQYF
>TRBD2|TRBV12-3/TRBV12-4
CASSLGRRRTSGRYEQYF
>TRBD1|TRBV20-1
CSARDSLQGGGETQYF